These 2 T cell receptor beta chains came from one sample sequenced in a study of blood T cell repertoires in COVID-19. Generated by immunoSEQ multiplex PCR, the TCRdb table keeps only in-frame clones and is missing some. Of roughly 80,000 clones in the sample, 65% to 90% were seen once. The source material was peripheral blood. Receptors were obtained from a man older than 75 with acute or convalescent COVID-19.

The chain employs TRBV9 and TRBJ2-3; tentative D call: TRBD2 (6 bases). CDR1 is SGDLS, CDR2 YYNGEE, per germline. This CDR3 comprises 15 residues. V dropped 3 bases and J dropped 4 bases, with 15 bases sitting between them. CDR3 sequence (DNA): TGTGCCAGCAGCGAGTACGGGAGCGTCCCAGATACGCAGTATTTT. It specifies CASSEYGSVPDTQYF. Based on the CDR3 plus reference TRBV9 and TRBJ2-3, the full variable domain is DSGVTQTPKHLITATGQRVTLRCSPRSGDLSVYWYQQSLDQGLQFLIQYYNGEERAKGNILERFSAQQFPDLHSELNLSSLELGDSALYFCASSEYGSVPDTQYFGPGTRLTVL.

The chain employs TRBV6-2 or TRBV6-3 and TRBJ2-7, with no clear D. Trimming cost V 0 bases and J 7 bases, with 16 bases left between them. The CDR3 extends over 15 amino acids. The germline V gene encodes CDR1 MNHEY and CDR2 SVGEGT. CDR3 amino acids: CASSYSSSRRSEQYF. As DNA, the CDR3 is TGTGCCAGCAGTTACTCGTCGTCTCGGCGGTCAGAGCAGTACTTC.